This T cell receptor (beta chain) was obtained from a study of blood T cell repertoires in COVID-19. The CDR3 is 11 amino acids. The table came from immunoSEQ multiplex PCR; TCRdb's copy has only in-frame clones and leaves some out. The sample lists 95,000 to 130,000 clones, 90% occurring once. The source of this sequence is a human donor with active COVID-19. The donor label of this sample is uncertain. The sequenced sample consisted of peripheral blood. V and J are TRBV12-2 and TRBJ2-7; the tabulated D call, TRBD2, remains unverified against the DNA. TRBV12-2 is a pseudogene locus. In DNA form, the CDR3 reads TGTGCAAGTCGCTTACTTCCGGCTCGGGGCTTC. Its protein product is CASRLLPARGF.